Listed here are 5 T cell receptor beta chains from one sample, sequenced in a study of OX40 agonist ivuxolimab in advanced cancers. Method: immunoSEQ multiplex PCR; TCRdb's copy keeps in-frame clones and lacks some. Here the sample spans roughly 38,000 clones, around 89% being singletons. The source was CD4+ or CD8+ T cells sorted from blood, collected in a trial of the OX40 agonist ivuxolimab. Receptor source: an adult with an advanced solid tumor such as melanoma, head and neck, liver or kidney cancer.

The rearrangement links TRBV7-2 to TRBJ2-3; TRBD2 matches at 7 bases. The germline V gene has CDR1 SGHTA and CDR2 FQGNSA. CDR3 length: 14 amino acids. The junction had 2 bases not matched to a gene; V was cut back by 1 base and J by 4 bases. CDR3 amino acids: CASSLGLAPDTQYF. The CDR3 DNA reads TGTGCCAGCAGCTTAGGACTAGCTCCAGATACGCAGTATTTT. The full variable domain, completed using reference TRBV7-2 and TRBJ2-3, is GAGVSQSPSNKVTEKGKDVELRCDPISGHTALYWYRQSLGQGLEFLIYFQGNSAPDKSGLPSDRFSAERTGGSVSTLTIQRTQQEDSAVYLCASSLGLAPDTQYFGPGTRLTVL.

The rearrangement uses TRBV11-1 and TRBJ1-1; a possible D gene is TRBD1 (5 bases). CDR1 and CDR2 (germline): SGHAT, FQDESV (reference sequence). The CDR3 spans 12 residues. With 3 bases removed from V and 5 bases from J, the gap between germline ends came to 7 bases. Here the CDR3 DNA reads TGTGCCAGCAGCTTTGGGGGGACTGAAGCTTTCTTT. Translating gives CASSFGGTEAFF.

This clone is a singleton in its sample. The chain employs TRBV7-9 and TRBJ2-2; tentative D call: TRBD1 (5 bases). CDR3 size: 15 residues. The germline V gene has CDR1 SEHNR and CDR2 FQNEAQ (reference sequence). V lost 5 bases, J lost 0 bases, and 10 bases lay in between. The DNA of the CDR3 is TGTGCCAGCAGCCTGACAGAAGCGAACACCGGGGAGCTGTTTTTT. Protein product: CASSLTEANTGELFF. Using reference TRBV7-9 and TRBJ2-2 for the parts outside the CDR3, the full variable domain is DTGVSQNPRHKITKRGQNVTFRCDPISEHNRLYWYRQTLGQGPEFLTYFQNEAQLEKSRLLSDRFSAERPKGSFSTLEIQRTEQGDSAMYLCASSLTEANTGELFFGEGSRLTVL.

CDR3 in DNA: TGTGCGGTAGCGAAACGCGGGTTTAGGACCCAGTACTTC. It yields the protein CAVAKRGFRTQYF. V is TRBV11-2 and J is TRBJ2-5, with TRBD2 as a possible D gene (5 bases). Germline CDR1 SGHAT, CDR2 FQNNGV. The CDR3 runs to 13 residues. The full variable domain, completed using reference TRBV11-2 and TRBJ2-5, is EAGVAQSPRYKIIEKRQSVAFWCNPISGHATLYWYQQILGQGPKLLIQFQNNGVVDDSQLPKDRFSAERLKGVDSTLKIQPAKLEDSAVYLCAVAKRGFRTQYFGPGTRLLVL.

The genes are TRBV15 and TRBJ2-2; D uncertain. Germline-derived CDR1 and CDR2 are LNHNV and YYDKDF (reference sequence). Trimming took 0 bases from V and 4 from J, leaving 9 bases between them. The CDR3 is made up of 15 amino acids. The CDR3 loop is CATSREWASTGELFF. In DNA form, the CDR3 reads TGTGCCACCAGCAGAGAGTGGGCTTCCACCGGGGAGCTGTTTTTT.